The rows below give T cell receptor beta chains drawn from one sample of a study of cytotoxic CD8 clonotypes in ibrutinib-treated CLL. Assay used: immunoSEQ multiplex PCR; TCRdb lists only in-frame clones, some missing. The sample has around 40,000 clones; roughly two thirds are singletons. The sequences come from PBMCs, collected at disease progression, from a patient treated with ibrutinib. All receptors derive from a human donor with chronic lymphocytic leukemia. Both conserved end residues are part of each CDR3. Each record gives: D gene, J gene, clone size, V gene, CDR3 protein, CDR3 DNA. The D gene is left open where the match is weak. Not every row has a clone size; where given, it reads once, few, many or a size class.

d_call: -
j_call: TRBJ1-1
clone_size: -
v_call: TRBV27
cdr3_aa: CASSSLGGASTEAFF
cdr3_nt: TGTGCCAGCAGCTCGTTGGGTGGTGCAAGCACTGAAGCTTTCTTT

d_call: -
j_call: TRBJ1-5
clone_size: -
v_call: TRBV2
cdr3_aa: CASSGAEHGQPQHF
cdr3_nt: TGTGCCAGCAGTGGTGCGGAGCATGGACAGCCCCAGCATTTT

d_call: TRBD1
j_call: TRBJ1-4
clone_size: -
v_call: TRBV4-2
cdr3_aa: CASSPGTGAVAATNEKLFF
cdr3_nt: TGTGCCAGCAGCCCGGGGACAGGCGCCGTCGCGGCAACTAATGAAAAACTGTTTTTT

d_call: -
j_call: TRBJ2-3
clone_size: -
v_call: TRBV9
cdr3_aa: CASSVGAVSTDTQYF
cdr3_nt: TGTGCCAGCAGCGTAGGAGCGGTAAGCACAGATACGCAGTATTTT

d_call: -
j_call: TRBJ1-4
clone_size: once
v_call: TRBV4-1
cdr3_aa: CASSQVPSFNKKLFF
cdr3_nt: TGCGCCAGCAGCCAAGTCCCCAGTTTTAATAAAAAACTGTTTTTT

d_call: -
j_call: TRBJ1-2
clone_size: -
v_call: TRBV27
cdr3_aa: CASSLTPGSGYGYTF
cdr3_nt: TGTGCCAGCAGTTTAACTCCAGGGTCAGGCTATGGCTACACCTTC

d_call: -
j_call: TRBJ2-7
clone_size: few
v_call: TRBV5-6
cdr3_aa: CASSPQGFSSYEQYF
cdr3_nt: TGTGCCAGCAGCCCACAAGGCTTTAGCTCCTACGAGCAGTACTTC

d_call: TRBD1
j_call: TRBJ2-2
clone_size: -
v_call: TRBV5-6
cdr3_aa: CASSRTGVAGELFF
cdr3_nt: TGTGCCAGCAGCCGGACAGGGGTGGCCGGGGAGCTGTTTTTT

d_call: -
j_call: TRBJ2-1
clone_size: -
v_call: TRBV2
cdr3_aa: CASSESFSSYNEQFF
cdr3_nt: TGTGCCAGCAGTGAATCGTTCAGCTCCTACAATGAGCAGTTCTTC

d_call: -
j_call: TRBJ1-6
clone_size: few
v_call: TRBV6-1
cdr3_aa: CASSEAGRQGSNSPLHF
cdr3_nt: TGTGCCAGCAGTGAAGCGGGGCGGCAGGGGAGTAATTCACCCCTCCACTTT

d_call: TRBD2
j_call: TRBJ2-1
clone_size: -
v_call: TRBV7-6
cdr3_aa: CASSPYGVAGGDEQFF
cdr3_nt: TGTGCCAGCAGCCCCTACGGGGTAGCGGGGGGAGATGAGCAGTTCTTC

d_call: -
j_call: TRBJ2-2
clone_size: -
v_call: TRBV6-1
cdr3_aa: CASSERPLGLLNTGELFF
cdr3_nt: TGTGCCAGCAGCGAAAGGCCCTTGGGACTTCTAAACACCGGGGAGCTGTTTTTT

d_call: TRBD1
j_call: TRBJ2-7
clone_size: -
v_call: TRBV6-6
cdr3_aa: CASSTTGGSSYEQYF
cdr3_nt: TGTGCCAGCAGTACGACAGGGGGAAGCTCCTACGAGCAGTACTTC

d_call: -
j_call: TRBJ1-1
clone_size: -
v_call: TRBV27
cdr3_aa: CASSPRRGDTEAFF
cdr3_nt: TGTGCCAGCAGTCCCCGGCGGGGGGACACTGAAGCTTTCTTT

d_call: -
j_call: TRBJ1-2
clone_size: -
v_call: TRBV6-1
cdr3_aa: CASSGRQDSNYGYTF
cdr3_nt: TGTGCCAGCAGTGGGAGACAGGACTCTAACTATGGCTACACCTTC

d_call: -
j_call: TRBJ1-4
clone_size: -
v_call: TRBV2
cdr3_aa: CASSLGATNEKLFF
cdr3_nt: TGTGCCAGCAGCCTCGGGGCAACTAATGAAAAACTGTTTTTT

d_call: -
j_call: TRBJ2-2
clone_size: -
v_call: TRBV5-4
cdr3_aa: CASSLAGSSTGELFF
cdr3_nt: TGTGCCAGCAGCTTGGCGGGGTCGAGCACCGGGGAGCTGTTTTTT

d_call: -
j_call: TRBJ1-4
clone_size: -
v_call: TRBV10-1
cdr3_aa: CASSEEGSEKLFF
cdr3_nt: TGCGCCAGCAGTGAGGAGGGCAGTGAAAAACTGTTTTTT

d_call: TRBD1
j_call: TRBJ2-5
clone_size: -
v_call: TRBV19
cdr3_aa: CASSDRKETQYF
cdr3_nt: TGTGCCAGTTCGGACAGGAAAGAGACCCAGTACTTC

d_call: TRBD1
j_call: TRBJ1-2
clone_size: few
v_call: TRBV28
cdr3_aa: CASSFGGEGQRNYGYTF
cdr3_nt: TGTGCCAGCAGTTTTGGGGGTGAGGGACAGCGGAACTATGGCTACACCTTC

d_call: -
j_call: TRBJ2-7
clone_size: few
v_call: TRBV2
cdr3_aa: CASRTPQGRGSTGEQYF
cdr3_nt: TGTGCCAGCAGGACGCCCCAGGGAAGGGGCTCTACGGGTGAGCAGTACTTC

d_call: -
j_call: TRBJ1-2
clone_size: -
v_call: TRBV5-4
cdr3_aa: CASSPGTLLDYGYTF
cdr3_nt: TGTGCCAGCAGCCCCGGGACGCTATTAGACTATGGCTACACCTTC

d_call: TRBD1
j_call: TRBJ2-1
clone_size: -
v_call: TRBV27
cdr3_aa: CASSPRRDSYNEQFF
cdr3_nt: TGTGCCAGCAGTCCCCGCAGGGACAGCTACAATGAGCAGTTCTTC

d_call: -
j_call: TRBJ2-5
clone_size: -
v_call: TRBV5-1
cdr3_aa: CASSWRQSETQYF
cdr3_nt: TGCGCCAGCAGCTGGAGACAGTCAGAGACCCAGTACTTC

d_call: TRBD2
j_call: TRBJ2-5
clone_size: once
v_call: TRBV5-1
cdr3_aa: CASSPTSGPQETQYF
cdr3_nt: TGCGCCAGCAGCCCAACTAGCGGGCCTCAAGAGACCCAGTACTTC

d_call: -
j_call: TRBJ1-2
clone_size: -
v_call: TRBV28
cdr3_aa: CASQSGVDNYGYTF
cdr3_nt: TGTGCCAGCCAATCAGGGGTAGATAACTATGGCTACACCTTC

d_call: -
j_call: TRBJ1-1
clone_size: -
v_call: TRBV5-1
cdr3_aa: CASSFQDHAEAFF
cdr3_nt: TGCGCCAGCAGCTTCCAGGATCACGCTGAAGCTTTCTTT

d_call: -
j_call: TRBJ1-5
clone_size: many
v_call: TRBV19
cdr3_aa: CATQLGTVNSLEPQHF
cdr3_nt: TGTGCCACGCAGCTCGGGACCGTCAACTCGCTCGAGCCCCAGCATTTT

d_call: -
j_call: TRBJ1-1
clone_size: -
v_call: TRBV11-3
cdr3_aa: CASSLGQNTEAFF
cdr3_nt: TGTGCCAGCAGCTTAGGACAGAACACTGAAGCTTTCTTT

d_call: -
j_call: TRBJ2-3
clone_size: -
v_call: TRBV11-3
cdr3_aa: CASSLGPGSTDTQYF
cdr3_nt: TGTGCCAGCAGCTTAGGCCCAGGTAGCACAGATACGCAGTATTTT

d_call: TRBD1
j_call: TRBJ1-2
clone_size: -
v_call: TRBV29-1
cdr3_aa: CSVEIRTGGSYTF
cdr3_nt: TGCAGCGTTGAAATACGGACAGGGGGTAGCTACACCTTC

d_call: -
j_call: TRBJ1-4
clone_size: -
v_call: TRBV6-1
cdr3_aa: CASSEYPINEKLFF
cdr3_nt: TGTGCCAGCAGTGAATATCCGATTAATGAAAAACTGTTTTTT

d_call: TRBD2
j_call: TRBJ2-7
clone_size: -
v_call: TRBV29-1
cdr3_aa: CSVGGGLAGGPTYEQYF
cdr3_nt: TGCAGCGTTGGCGGAGGACTAGCGGGGGGGCCCACCTACGAGCAGTACTTC

d_call: -
j_call: TRBJ1-6
clone_size: -
v_call: TRBV5-1
cdr3_aa: CASSLEGPENSPLHF
cdr3_nt: TGCGCCAGCAGCTTGGAGGGGCCAGAAAATTCACCCCTCCACTTT

d_call: -
j_call: TRBJ2-3
clone_size: -
v_call: TRBV4-2
cdr3_aa: CASSPDLYGSTDTQYF
cdr3_nt: TGTGCCAGCAGCCCCGACTTATACGGAAGCACAGATACGCAGTATTTT

d_call: TRBD1
j_call: TRBJ2-5
clone_size: few
v_call: TRBV7-9
cdr3_aa: CASSPGQGRIGETQYF
cdr3_nt: TGTGCCAGCAGCCCAGGACAGGGCAGGATTGGAGAGACCCAGTACTTC

d_call: -
j_call: TRBJ2-6
clone_size: -
v_call: TRBV7-9
cdr3_aa: CASSLEGAGANVLTF
cdr3_nt: TGTGCCAGCAGCTTAGAGGGGGCTGGGGCCAACGTCCTGACTTTC

d_call: -
j_call: TRBJ2-5
clone_size: many
v_call: TRBV29-1
cdr3_aa: CSVDTGTLETQYF
cdr3_nt: TGCAGCGTTGACACCGGGACGCTAGAGACCCAGTACTTC

d_call: TRBD1
j_call: TRBJ2-7
clone_size: -
v_call: TRBV7-8
cdr3_aa: CASSLGDSSYEQYF
cdr3_nt: TGTGCCAGCAGCTTAGGGGACAGTTCCTACGAGCAGTACTTC

d_call: TRBD1
j_call: TRBJ1-5
clone_size: -
v_call: TRBV7-9
cdr3_aa: CASSYTGAPNQPQHF
cdr3_nt: TGTGCCAGCAGTTATACAGGGGCCCCGAATCAGCCCCAGCATTTT

d_call: -
j_call: TRBJ2-1
clone_size: -
v_call: TRBV27
cdr3_aa: CASSLSGVNEQFF
cdr3_nt: TGTGCCAGCAGTTTATCTGGAGTCAATGAGCAGTTCTTC

d_call: -
j_call: TRBJ2-7
clone_size: -
v_call: TRBV10-3
cdr3_aa: CAISKEGYEQYF
cdr3_nt: TGTGCCATCAGTAAGGAAGGTTACGAGCAGTACTTC